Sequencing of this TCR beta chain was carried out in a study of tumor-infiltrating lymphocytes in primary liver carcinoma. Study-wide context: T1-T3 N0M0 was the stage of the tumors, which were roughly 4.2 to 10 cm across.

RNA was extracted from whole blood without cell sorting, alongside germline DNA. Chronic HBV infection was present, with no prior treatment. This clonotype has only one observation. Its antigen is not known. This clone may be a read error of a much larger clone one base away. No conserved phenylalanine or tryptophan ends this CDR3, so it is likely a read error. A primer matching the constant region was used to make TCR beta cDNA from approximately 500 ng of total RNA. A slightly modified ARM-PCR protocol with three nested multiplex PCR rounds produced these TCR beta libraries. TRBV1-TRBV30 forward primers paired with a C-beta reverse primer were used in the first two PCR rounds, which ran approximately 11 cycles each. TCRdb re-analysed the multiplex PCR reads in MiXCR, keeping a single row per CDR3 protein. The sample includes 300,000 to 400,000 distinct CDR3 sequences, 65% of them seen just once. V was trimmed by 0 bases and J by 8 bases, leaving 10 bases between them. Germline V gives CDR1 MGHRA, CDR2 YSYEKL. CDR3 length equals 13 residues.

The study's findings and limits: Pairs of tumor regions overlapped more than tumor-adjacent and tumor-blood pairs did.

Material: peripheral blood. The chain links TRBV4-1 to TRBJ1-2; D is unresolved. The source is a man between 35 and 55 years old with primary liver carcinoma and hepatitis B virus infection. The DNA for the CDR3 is TGCGCCAGCAGCCAAGATCGCGTGTCGGGCTACACCCTC. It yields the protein CASSQDRVSGYTL.